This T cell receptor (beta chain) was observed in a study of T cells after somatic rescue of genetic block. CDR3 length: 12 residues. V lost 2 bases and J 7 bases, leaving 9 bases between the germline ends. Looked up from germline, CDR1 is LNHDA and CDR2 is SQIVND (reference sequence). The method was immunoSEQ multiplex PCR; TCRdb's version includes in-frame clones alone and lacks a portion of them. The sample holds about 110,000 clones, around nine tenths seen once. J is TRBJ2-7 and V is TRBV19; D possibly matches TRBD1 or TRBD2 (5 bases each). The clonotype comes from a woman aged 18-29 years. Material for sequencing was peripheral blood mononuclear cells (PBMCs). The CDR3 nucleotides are TGTGCCAGTAGTATAAGCAGGGAGGAGCAGTACTTC. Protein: CASSISREEQYF. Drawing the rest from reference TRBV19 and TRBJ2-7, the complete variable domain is DGGITQSPKYLFRKEGQNVTLSCEQNLNHDAMYWYRQDPGQGLRLIYYSQIVNDFQKGDIAEGYSVSREKKESFPLTVTSAQKNPTAFYLCASSISREEQYFGPGTRLTVT.